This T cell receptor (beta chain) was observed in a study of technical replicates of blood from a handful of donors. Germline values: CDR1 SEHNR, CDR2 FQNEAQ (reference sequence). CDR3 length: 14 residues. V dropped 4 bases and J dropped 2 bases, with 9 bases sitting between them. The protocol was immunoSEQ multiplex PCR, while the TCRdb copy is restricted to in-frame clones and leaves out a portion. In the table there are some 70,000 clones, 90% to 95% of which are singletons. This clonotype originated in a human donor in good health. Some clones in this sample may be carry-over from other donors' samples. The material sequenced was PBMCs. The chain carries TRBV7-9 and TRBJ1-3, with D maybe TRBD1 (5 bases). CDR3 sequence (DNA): TGTGCCAGCAGCTCCCAGGGAACTGGAAACACCATATATTTT. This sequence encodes CASSSQGTGNTIYF.